This T cell receptor (beta chain) was profiled in a study of cytomegalovirus exposure and HLA in healthy donors (dated by TCRdb to 2015 to 2018). With respect to the entire study: The 650 to 750 repertoires of the first cohort and the roughly 120 validation repertoires were produced on the same platform, according to a later analysis. The aim of the study was to test whether cataloging public T cell receptors could identify signatures of past pathogen exposure. In addition to the first cohort of several hundred subjects, a separate validation cohort of some 120 different subjects was used. To predict cytomegalovirus infection status, the study brought together high-throughput TCR immunosequencing, statistical association of individual TCRs with disease status, and machine learning. General study outcomes and caveats: Most TCR sequences were observed very rarely across donors, whereas some public TCRs were present in many individuals. It was suggested by the authors that the approach could potentially be generalized to other disease states and immunological phenotypes. A later analysis lacked HLA typing for the validation cohort, so it scored co-occurrence in that cohort across all 110 or so repertoires. The classifier was reported to diagnose cytomegalovirus status with high specificity and sensitivity in both the original cohort and the validation cohort. Of the cluster scores, 94% were above 0 in a later analysis, which found that TCRs clustered in the first cohort also tended to co-occur in the 120 validation repertoires. The study gave a list of about 160 TCR beta chains associated with cytomegalovirus. In vitro tests confirmed that a few of the cytomegalovirus-associated TCR beta chains recognize cytomegalovirus antigens.

About this clone itself: The clone's antigen remains unknown. Per-nucleotide qualities are absent, and no much larger clonotype sits a single base away.

The library was made by the immunoSEQ multiplex PCR assay. As for the original processing: A statistical classification framework was built for diagnosing cytomegalovirus status from the catalog of TCR beta chain sequences. TCRdb provides this immuneACCESS table in a form limited to in-frame rearrangements. Some clones are lacking; in checked studies, under half of them reflect an unresolved V gene, and why the rest are absent is not known. D and trimming were read from the DNA, whereas the V and J calls and clone size are those reported in that table. In this sample the table shows under 200,000 clones, about 81% of which occur a single time. 0.95% to 1.5% of the sample belongs to the ten largest clones. The trim is 7 bases for V and 1 base for J, with a gap of 22 bases between the germline ends. The CDR1 and CDR2 encoded by the germline V gene (reference sequence) are LNHDA and SQIVND. Its CDR3 holds 17 amino acids, cysteine through phenylalanine. The entry retains the CDR3 DNA only, 51 bases that are in frame from base 1.

The donors were included in the validation cohort of some 120 subjects, a group kept apart from the roughly 680-subject first cohort. The chain couples TRBV19 to TRBJ1-1; possibly the D gene is TRBD1, per 5 matching bases. The clonotype originates from a young woman in good health and CMV-seronegative. What was sequenced was PBMCs. The bases are TGTGCCAGTACCATTGGGGGGTTTGGCAGAACGAACACTGAAGCTTTCTTT. It is translated as CASTIGGFGRTNTEAFF.